This TCR beta chain emerged from a study of blood T cell repertoires in COVID-19. The data were produced by immunoSEQ multiplex PCR, yet TCRdb's version contains in-frame clones alone and is incomplete. The sample consists of approximately 140,000 clones, approximately 85% of them appearing once. The CDR3 is 15 amino acids. Germline loops: CDR1 KGHDR, CDR2 SFDVKD. V shed 6 bases and J shed 2 bases, with 15 bases lying between them. The sequenced sample consisted of PBMCs or T cells enriched from blood (not recorded which). The J gene is TRBJ2-5, the V gene TRBV24-1; weak D call: TRBD2 (6 bases). This TCR came from a woman in her forties or fifties with acute COVID-19. CDR3 nucleotide sequence: TGTGCCACCAGTCCGGGGGAGGTTGGACAAGAGACCCAGTACTTC. This codes for CATSPGEVGQETQYF.